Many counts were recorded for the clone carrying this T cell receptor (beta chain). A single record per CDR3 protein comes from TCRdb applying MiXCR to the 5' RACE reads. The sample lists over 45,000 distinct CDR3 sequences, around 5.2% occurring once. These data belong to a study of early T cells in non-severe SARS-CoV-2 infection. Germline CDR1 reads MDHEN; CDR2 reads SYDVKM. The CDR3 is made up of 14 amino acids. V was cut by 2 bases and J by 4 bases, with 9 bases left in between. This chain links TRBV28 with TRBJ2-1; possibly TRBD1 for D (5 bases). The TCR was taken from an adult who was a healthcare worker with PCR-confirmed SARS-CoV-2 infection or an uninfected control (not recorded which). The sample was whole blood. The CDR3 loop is CASSLPRQYNEQFF. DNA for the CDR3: TGTGCCAGCAGTTTACCCCGACAGTACAATGAGCAGTTCTTC.